This T cell receptor (beta chain) was profiled in a study of T-cell memory formation after mild COVID-19. TCRdb processed the 5' RACE reads anew with MiXCR; each CDR3 protein has one entry. The sample shows 80,000 to 90,000 distinct CDR3 sequences, roughly 25% of them seen only once. The TCR was taken from a man aged 18 to 29 who had mild COVID-19 (a few samples of this study predate the infection). Cell type and time point are not known. Sequenced material: PBMCs or a T cell subset sorted from them (not recorded which).

The CDR3 DNA follows: TGTGCCACCAGCCCCCGCGGGACAAAAAATCAGCCCCAGCATTTT. This gives the protein CATSPRGTKNQPQHF. The chain combines TRBV15 with TRBJ1-5; tentatively, D is TRBD1 (6 bases). The CDR3 runs 15 residues. Trimming shortened V by 5 bases and J by 4 bases, and 15 bases separated the two germline ends. Germline loops: CDR1 LNHNV, CDR2 YYDKDF (reference sequence).